This T cell receptor (beta chain) was documented in a study of blood T cell repertoires in COVID-19. Study in general: The origin of the acute and convalescent COVID-19 samples was the United States, Italy and Spain. Sources were T cells, B-cell-depleted T cells, or PBMCs; the material itself was cDNA or gDNA.

This CDR3 contains 13 residues. V shed 7 bases, J shed 6 bases, and the junction held 8 bases outside the gene matches. Germline V gives CDR1 MNHEY, CDR2 SMNVEV (reference sequence). Per the original methods: Amplification with reference gene primers provided the estimates of nucleated cell counts. Using immunoSEQ multiplex PCR, the repertoire was profiled, and TCRdb retains in-frame clones only, with some absent. From that table come the V and J calls and clone size; the DNA was used to work out D and trimming. The table shows about 170,000 clones, with around nine tenths occurring only once. This receptor was taken from a young man with active or convalescent COVID-19. The sample was peripheral blood. This chain links TRBV27 with TRBJ1-1; 7 bases align to TRBD1. In DNA form, the CDR3 reads TGTGCCAGCAACGACAGGGTCGGAGCTGAAGCTTTCTTT. It specifies CASNDRVGAEAFF.